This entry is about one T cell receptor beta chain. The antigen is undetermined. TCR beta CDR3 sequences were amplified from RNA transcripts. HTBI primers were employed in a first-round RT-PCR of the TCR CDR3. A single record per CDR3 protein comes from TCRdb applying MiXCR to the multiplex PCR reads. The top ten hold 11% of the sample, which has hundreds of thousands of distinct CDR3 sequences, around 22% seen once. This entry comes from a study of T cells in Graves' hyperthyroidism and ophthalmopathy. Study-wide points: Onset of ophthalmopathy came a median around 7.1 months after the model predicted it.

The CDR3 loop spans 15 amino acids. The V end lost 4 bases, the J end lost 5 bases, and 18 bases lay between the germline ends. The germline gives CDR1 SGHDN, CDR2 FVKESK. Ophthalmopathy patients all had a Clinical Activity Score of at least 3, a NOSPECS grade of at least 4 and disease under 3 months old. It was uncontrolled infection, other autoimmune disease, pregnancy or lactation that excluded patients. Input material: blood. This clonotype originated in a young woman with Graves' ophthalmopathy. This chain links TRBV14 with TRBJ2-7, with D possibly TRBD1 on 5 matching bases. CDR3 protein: CASSPPDTLFDEQYF. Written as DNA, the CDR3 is TGTGCCAGCAGCCCACCGGACACTTTATTCGACGAGCAGTACTTC.